A selection of T cell receptor beta chains follows, all from one sample in a study of cytomegalovirus exposure and HLA in healthy donors. Method: immunoSEQ multiplex PCR; TCRdb's copy keeps in-frame clones and lacks some. The data show roughly 150,000 clones, around 80% seen once. Sequenced: PBMCs. These receptors came from a female donor in good health and CMV-seronegative. The CDR3 runs from the conserved cysteine through the conserved F or W. The D gene is left open where the match is weak.

D gene	V gene	J gene	CDR3 protein
TRBD1	TRBV2	TRBJ2-1	CASSEQGQTPNEQFF
TRBD2	TRBV13	TRBJ2-1	CASSLGGLAGNNEQFF
TRBD2	TRBV6-5	TRBJ2-5	CASRSGLARETQYF
TRBD1	TRBV14	TRBJ1-4	CASSQKGGYTNEKLFF
-	TRBV4-1	TRBJ2-7	CASSQGSGTPYEQYF
TRBD2	TRBV9	TRBJ2-3	CASSSGTSGRALDTQYF
TRBD2	TRBV4-1	TRBJ2-7	CASSQSTSGPSYEQYF
-	TRBV7-9	TRBJ2-7	CASSLSGYEQYF
TRBD1	TRBV7-6	TRBJ2-7	CASSLGPGQGADEQYF
-	TRBV15	TRBJ1-2	CATSRDGEFGYGYTF
-	TRBV19	TRBJ2-1	CASSIGPFGGPSSSYNEQFF
TRBD1	TRBV5-1	TRBJ1-5	CASSSGQGGQPQHF
TRBD1	TRBV7-2	TRBJ1-1	CASSLVTGGLTEAFF
-	TRBV7-9	TRBJ1-4	CASSSLGQTDNEKLFF
-	TRBV5-1	TRBJ2-5	CASSLGRGETQYF
-	TRBV28	TRBJ1-5	CASRTLTDYSNQPQHF
TRBD1	TRBV6-5	TRBJ2-3	CASSLRGRETDTQYF
-	TRBV2	TRBJ2-1	CASSESNEQFF
TRBD1	TRBV6-5	TRBJ1-2	CASSSRDRDYGYTF
TRBD1	TRBV5-5	TRBJ2-5	CASSLTTGAETQYF
-	TRBV13	TRBJ2-3	CASSLRDTDTQYF
-	TRBV6-5	TRBJ1-1	CASSYVGGEAFF
-	TRBV2	TRBJ2-1	CASSEENLAFDEQFF
TRBD1	TRBV28	TRBJ1-1	CASSLYRGYAFF
-	TRBV18	TRBJ2-2	CASSPLLNTGELFF
TRBD1	TRBV2	TRBJ1-2	CASSENRQGGGYGYTF
TRBD1	TRBV19	TRBJ1-5	CASNRGSHQPQHF
TRBD1	TRBV2	TRBJ1-5	CASRQGASNQPQHF
TRBD1	TRBV5-1	TRBJ1-5	CASSPIQGTQPQHF
-	TRBV6-1	TRBJ1-4	CASGVSREKLFF
-	TRBV28	TRBJ2-5	CASSFQAGDRYQETQYF
TRBD2	TRBV5-8	TRBJ2-5	CASSLGTSGAQETQYF
-	TRBV30	TRBJ1-5	CAWSARGNQPQHF
-	TRBV5-1	TRBJ2-2	CASSPDSITGELFF
TRBD1	TRBV6-5	TRBJ2-2	CASSRGTGNTGELFF
-	TRBV5-1	TRBJ2-6	CASSPRTESSGANVLTF
TRBD1	TRBV6-1	TRBJ2-7	CASSRDRINYEQYF